This TCR beta chain was recorded in a study of T cell responses to AZD1222 COVID-19 vaccine. Study results and limitations: At baseline, just 6 or 7 AZD1222 recipients tested seropositive.

The CDR3 consists of 14 residues. Trimming removed 2 bases from V and 0 bases from J, with 7 bases in between. Germline V gene lookup returns CDR1 PRHDT and CDR2 FYEKMQ (reference sequence). TCRdb's copy holds only in-frame clones and misses some; the assay was immunoSEQ multiplex PCR. The sample lists some 200,000 clones, approximately 92% occurring once. As to this clone: Its cognate antigen is unknown.

The TCR originated in an adult in good health. The V call is TRBV13, the J call TRBJ1-1, with a tentative D call TRBD1 (6 bases). The specimen was peripheral blood, collected on day 0 of AZD1222 vaccination. For the CDR3, the DNA is TGTGCCAGCAGCTTAAACAGGGTGAACACTGAAGCTTTCTTT. This gives the protein CASSLNRVNTEAFF.